The 26 T cell receptor beta chains presented below share a single source sample, sequenced in a study of shared clonotypes between healthy human individuals. This table comes from immunoSEQ multiplex PCR, and its TCRdb copy is limited to in-frame clones, with some not included. Of about 490,000 clones in the sample, around 80% were seen once. Sequencing was carried out using PBMCs. All receptors come from a woman in her forties in good health. Some clones in this sample may be carry-over from other donors' samples.

This clone was seen just once. This rearrangement joins TRBV6-6 to TRBJ2-1; D is unclear. V lost 0 bases and J 0 bases, leaving 9 bases between the germline ends. Germline V lookup: CDR1 MNHNY, CDR2 SVGAGI (reference sequence). There are 16 residues in the CDR3. The CDR3 bases are TGTGCCAGCAGTTACTCGACCAGGAGCTCCTACAATGAGCAGTTCTTC. The encoded protein is CASSYSTRSSYNEQFF.

V gene TRBV27 combines with J gene TRBJ2-7, with D possibly being TRBD1 or TRBD2 (6 bases each). The V gene lost 6 bases and the J gene lost 1 base, with 16 bases spanning the gap. The germline V gene encodes CDR1 MNHEY and CDR2 SMNVEV (reference sequence). The CDR3 is made up of 15 amino acids. CDR3 nucleotides: TGTGCCAGCAGCGAAAGGGGGAGGAGTTCCTACGAGCAGTACTTC. It encodes CASSERGRSSYEQYF.

This clone was counted between two and nine times. V and J are TRBV6-5 and TRBJ1-2; TRBD1 aligns across 8 bases. This CDR3 region has 13 residues. V dropped 5 bases and J dropped 7; count of bases not matched to a gene: 6. From germline, CDR1 is MNHEY and CDR2 SVGAGI. CDR3 DNA: TGTGCCAGCAGTGTGACAGGGGACGGTGGCTACACCTTC. Protein: CASSVTGDGGYTF.

The chain combines TRBV5-4 with TRBJ2-5; 8 bases are a match to TRBD2. The V segment lost 4 bases and the J segment 5 bases; nucleotides outside the gene matches: 13. Germline lookup yields CDR1 SGHNT and CDR2 YYREEE (reference sequence). This CDR3 has 16 amino acids. The CDR3 sequence is CASSATYSGKSETQYF. CDR3 sequence (DNA): TGTGCCAGCAGCGCTACTTATAGCGGGAAGAGCGAGACCCAGTACTTC.

The chain recombines TRBV4-2 with TRBJ1-4; D might be TRBD1 (5 bases). CDR1 and CDR2 (germline): LGHNA, YNFKEQ. The CDR3 spans 16 residues. Trimming shortened V by 4 bases and J by 3 bases, and 15 bases separated the two germline ends. CDR3 coding DNA: TGTGCCAGCAGCCCCGAGACACAGGTTCCTAATGAAAAACTGTTTTTT. Translating it yields CASSPETQVPNEKLFF.

This clone was recorded many times. The chain has TRBV25-1 and TRBJ2-7, with a weak D call TRBD2 (6 bases). Looked up from germline, CDR1 is MGHDK and CDR2 is SYGVNS. This CDR3 has 14 amino acids. V dropped 4 bases and J dropped 3 bases, with 13 bases sitting between them. CDR3 DNA sequence: TGTGCCAGCAGTGTCGGGACTCAGATCTACGAGCAGTACTTC. It codes for CASSVGTQIYEQYF.

CDR3 sequence reads: CASSSAGAVLDEQFF. The CDR3 DNA is TGTGCCAGCAGCTCCGCGGGGGCTGTCTTGGATGAGCAGTTCTTC. The V gene is TRBV11-2, the J gene TRBJ2-1; D may be TRBD2 (7 bases). V was clipped by 4 bases and J by 8 bases, with 18 bases between them. The germline V gene has CDR1 SGHAT and CDR2 FQNNGV. CDR3 size: 15 residues.

This chain joins TRBV28 and TRBJ2-1; 9 bases align to TRBD2. V trimming: 4 bases; J trimming: 8 bases; junction bases outside the gene matches: 15. The CDR3 runs to 17 residues. The germline V gene has CDR1 MDHEN and CDR2 SYDVKM. The CDR3 sequence: CASSSHGLAPDGDEQFF. For the CDR3, the DNA is TGTGCCAGCAGTTCTCATGGACTAGCGCCCGACGGGGATGAGCAGTTCTTC. Looking up the rest from reference TRBV28 and TRBJ2-1 gives the full variable domain: DVKVTQSSRYLVKRTGEKVFLECVQDMDHENMFWYRQDPGLGLRLIYFSYDVKMKEKGDIPEGYSVSREKKERFSLILESASTNQTSMYLCASSSHGLAPDGDEQFFGPGTRLTVL.

For this clone: The same CDR3 is also encoded by other DNA sequences in this sample. The CDR3 region is CASSSALTQYF. CDR3 bases: TGTGCCAGCAGTTCGGCCTTAACGCAGTATTTT. The gene calls are TRBV28 and TRBJ2-3; D uncertain. The CDR3 has 11 residues. V dropped 4 bases and J dropped 9 bases, with 8 bases sitting between them. Looked up from germline, CDR1 is MDHEN and CDR2 is SYDVKM.

The V call is TRBV2, the J call TRBJ1-5; no clear D gene. The V gene lost 7 bases and the J gene lost 6 bases, with 13 bases spanning the gap. The CDR3 is made up of 13 amino acids. CDR1 and CDR2 (germline): SNHLY, FYNNEI. This chain's CDR3 is CASNSALSQPQHF. The DNA for the CDR3 is TGTGCCAGCAACAGTGCTCTGAGTCAGCCCCAGCATTTT.

The gene calls are TRBV7-3 and TRBJ2-5; D gene unclear. The V gene lost 1 base and the J gene lost 2 bases, with 5 bases spanning the gap. This CDR3 is 13 amino acids long. Looked up from germline, CDR1 is SGHTA and CDR2 is FQGTGA. CDR3 nucleotides: TGTGCCAGCAGCTTAAGGGCACAAGAGACCCAGTACTTC. This encodes CASSLRAQETQYF.

This clone turned up a few times. This chain links TRBV5-6 with TRBJ2-7, with 9 positions matching TRBD1. V was clipped by 3 bases and J by 5 bases; unmatched bases: 6. The CDR3 covers 14 residues. The germline V gene encodes CDR1 SGHDT and CDR2 YYEEEE. CDR3 protein: CASSSGTGRHEQYF. CDR3 DNA sequence: TGTGCCAGCAGCTCCGGGACAGGGAGGCACGAGCAGTACTTC.

The chain joins TRBV7-3 to TRBJ2-7; 7 bases line up with TRBD2. The CDR3 has 15 amino acids. V dropped 2 bases and J dropped 3; count of bases not matched to a gene: 7. Per germline, CDR1 SGHTA and CDR2 FQGTGA. The CDR3 sequence is CASSLDGGGSYEQYF. The CDR3 DNA reads TGTGCCAGCAGCTTAGATGGTGGCGGGAGCTACGAGCAGTACTTC.

The gene calls are TRBV2 and TRBJ2-5; perhaps TRBD2 as D (6 bases). CDR1 and CDR2 from the germline V gene are SNHLY and FYNNEI. The CDR3 has 12 residues. The V end was cut by 4 bases, the J end by 5 bases, with 8 bases between. CDR3 bases: TGTGCCAGCAGTGCGGGGGAGGAGACCCAGTACTTC. It encodes CASSAGEETQYF.

The J gene is TRBJ2-5, the V gene TRBV4-1, with D perhaps matching TRBD1 (6 bases). Trimming took 1 base from V and 1 from J, leaving 10 bases between them. This CDR3 is built from 15 residues. Germline V CDR1 and CDR2: MGHRA, YSYEKL. CDR3 loop: CASSQGPDSQETQYF. The CDR3 coding sequence is TGCGCCAGCAGCCAAGGTCCGGACAGCCAAGAGACCCAGTACTTC.

The rearrangement uses TRBV5-8 and TRBJ2-1; D uncertain. V lost 4 bases and J lost 4, with 12 bases in between. This CDR3 is 14 amino acids long. Germline CDR1 SGHTS, CDR2 YDEGEE. CDR3 in amino acids: CASSPIGNYNEQFF. CDR3 nucleotide sequence: TGTGCCAGCAGCCCCATTGGAAATTACAATGAGCAGTTCTTC. The full variable domain, in which reference TRBV5-8 and TRBJ2-1 provide the parts outside the CDR3, is EAGVTQSPTHLIKTRGQQATLRCSPISGHTSVYWYQQALGLGLQFLLWYDEGEERNRGNFPPRFSGRQFPNYSSELNVNALELEDSALYLCASSPIGNYNEQFFGPGTRLTVL.

This CDR3 reads CASSLASTTTGELFF. The CDR3 nucleotides are TGCGCCAGCAGCTTGGCCAGTACGACCACCGGGGAGCTGTTTTTT. The chain couples TRBV5-1 to TRBJ2-2, with D uncertain. Germline values: CDR1 SGHRS, CDR2 YFSETQ. V dropped 0 bases and J dropped 4 bases, with 10 bases sitting between them. This CDR3 has 15 amino acids.

The rearrangement uses TRBV5-1 and TRBJ1-3; TRBD1 might be the D (6 bases). Germline CDR1 reads SGHRS; CDR2 reads YFSETQ. The CDR3 is 16 amino acids. V lost 0 bases, J lost 7 bases, and 17 bases lay in between. In DNA, the CDR3 is TGCGCCAGCAGCTTGGGGCCAGGGGACGCCGGTAACACCATATATTTT. Protein product: CASSLGPGDAGNTIYF.

The chain recombines TRBV2 with TRBJ1-2; 7 bases agree with TRBD1. Germline lookup yields CDR1 SNHLY and CDR2 FYNNEI. Unmatched junction bases numbered 5, after V lost 3 bases and J lost 4 bases. The CDR3 is 14 amino acids. CDR3 bases: TGTGCCAGCAGTGATGGGGGACAGAGCTATGGCTACACCTTC. As protein: CASSDGGQSYGYTF.

This clone was picked up one time. The chain joins TRBV11-1 to TRBJ2-3; D not resolved. V lost 2 bases and J 4 bases, leaving 10 bases between the germline ends. Per the germline V gene, CDR1 is SGHAT and CDR2 is FQDESV (reference sequence). The length of the CDR3 is 14 residues. CDR3 sequence (DNA): TGTGCCAGCAGCTTATTAGGTCGTGCAGATACGCAGTATTTT. Amino acids: CASSLLGRADTQYF.

The chain has TRBV30 and TRBJ1-1; D perhaps matches TRBD1 (6 bases). Trimming stripped 3 bases from V and 1 base from J, with 9 bases between. The CDR3 extends over 13 amino acids. Germline CDR1 reads GTSNPN; CDR2 reads SVGIG (reference sequence). The CDR3 here is CAWRRGGNTEAFF. CDR3 sequence (DNA): TGTGCCTGGAGGAGGGGGGGGAACACTGAAGCTTTCTTT.

The chain recombines TRBV5-4 with TRBJ1-1; 8 positions match TRBD1. This CDR3 is 14 amino acids long. Looked up from germline, CDR1 is SGHNT and CDR2 is YYREEE (reference sequence). Germline trimming cut 1 base from V and 4 bases from J; bases unmatched to any gene: 3. DNA for the CDR3: TGTGCCAGCAGCTTGAGACAGGGGAGCACTGAAGCTTTCTTT. Residues: CASSLRQGSTEAFF.

This clone was observed a handful of times. This chain joins TRBV7-2 and TRBJ2-1; 9 positions agree with TRBD2. The CDR3 has 15 residues. Germline V gene lookup returns CDR1 SGHTA and CDR2 FQGNSA. The J segment lost 9 bases and the V segment lost 5 bases, leaving 11 bases of the junction unmatched. In DNA form, the CDR3 reads TGTGCCAGCAGCCTCATCGGGACTAGCCAGGGTGAGCAGTTCTTC. Translated: CASSLIGTSQGEQFF.

The V and J genes are TRBV5-1 and TRBJ2-7, with 9 bases that match TRBD2. Germline CDR1 and CDR2: SGHRS and YFSETQ. The J segment lost 5 bases and the V segment lost 6 bases, leaving 9 bases of the junction unmatched. CDR3 size: 14 residues. CDR3 nucleotide sequence: TGCGCCAGCACCCGGGATAGCGGGAGCCACGAGCAGTACTTC. This codes for CASTRDSGSHEQYF. The complete variable domain, with remaining parts taken from reference TRBV5-1 and TRBJ2-7, reads KAGVTQTPRYLIKTRGQQVTLSCSPISGHRSVSWYQQTPGQGLQFLFEYFSETQRNKGNFPGRFSGRQFSNSRSEMNVSTLELGDSALYLCASTRDSGSHEQYFGPGTRLTVT.

The J gene is TRBJ2-7, the V gene TRBV18; D possibly corresponds to TRBD1 (6 bases). Trimming removed 3 bases at V and 1 base at J, with 10 bases between. The CDR3 covers 14 residues. CDR1 KGHSH and CDR2 LQKENI come from the germline V gene. The CDR3, as DNA: TGTGCCAGCTCACCGAGGACAGATTCCTACGAGCAGTACTTC. It encodes CASSPRTDSYEQYF. Based on the CDR3 plus reference TRBV18 and TRBJ2-7, the full variable domain is NAGVMQNPRHLVRRRGQEARLRCSPMKGHSHVYWYRQLPEEGLKFMVYLQKENIIDESGMPKERFSAEFPKEGPSILRIQQVVRGDSAAYFCASSPRTDSYEQYFGPGTRLTVT.

On this clone itself: A far larger clone differs by one base, so this is likely a read error. The genes are TRBV30 and TRBJ1-1; D is ambiguous. Germline lookup yields CDR1 GTSNPN and CDR2 SVGIG (reference sequence). V lost 8 bases, J lost 0 bases, and 13 bases lay in between. There are 13 residues in the CDR3. The CDR3 nucleotides read TGTGCCCGGGAGGGAAACATGAACACTGAAGCTTTCTTT. This codes for CAREGNMNTEAFF. Based on the CDR3 plus reference TRBV30 and TRBJ1-1, the full variable domain is SQTIHQWPATLVQPVGSPLSLECTVEGTSNPNLYWYRQAAGRGLQLLFYSVGIGQISSEVPQNLSASRPQDRQFILSSKKLLLSDSGFYLCAREGNMNTEAFFGQGTRLTVV.